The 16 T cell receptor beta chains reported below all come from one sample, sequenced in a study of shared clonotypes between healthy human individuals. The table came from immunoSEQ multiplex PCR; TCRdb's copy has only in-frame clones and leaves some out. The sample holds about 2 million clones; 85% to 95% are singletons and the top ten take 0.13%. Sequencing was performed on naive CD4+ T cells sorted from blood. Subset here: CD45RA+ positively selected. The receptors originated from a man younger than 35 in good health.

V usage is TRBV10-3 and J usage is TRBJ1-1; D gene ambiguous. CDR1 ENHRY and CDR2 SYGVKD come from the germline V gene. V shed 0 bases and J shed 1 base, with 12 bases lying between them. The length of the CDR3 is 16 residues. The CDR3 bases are TGTGCCATCAGTGAGTCCTGGGGAGTGGGGAACACTGAAGCTTTCTTT. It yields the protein CAISESWGVGNTEAFF.

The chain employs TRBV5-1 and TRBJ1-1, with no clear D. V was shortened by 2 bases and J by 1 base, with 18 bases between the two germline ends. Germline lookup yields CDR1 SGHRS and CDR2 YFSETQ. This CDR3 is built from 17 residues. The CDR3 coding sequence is TGCGCCAGCAGCTTCGAGCTGCTGGTGGGGAAGAACACTGAAGCTTTCTTT. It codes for CASSFELLVGKNTEAFF.

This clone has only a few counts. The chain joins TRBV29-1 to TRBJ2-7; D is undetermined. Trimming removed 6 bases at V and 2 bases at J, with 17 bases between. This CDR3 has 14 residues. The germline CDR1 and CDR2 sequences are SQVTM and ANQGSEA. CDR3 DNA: TGCAGCGTAGTAGTGGGTCAGTTGGCCTACGAGCAGTACTTC. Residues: CSVVVGQLAYEQYF.

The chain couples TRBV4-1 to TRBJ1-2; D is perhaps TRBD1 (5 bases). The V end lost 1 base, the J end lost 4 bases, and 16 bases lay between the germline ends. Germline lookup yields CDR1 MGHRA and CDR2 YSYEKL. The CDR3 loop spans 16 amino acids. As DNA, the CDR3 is TGCGCCAGCAGCCAAGGTCGGGACGGCCGCCTCTATGGCTACACCTTC. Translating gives CASSQGRDGRLYGYTF.

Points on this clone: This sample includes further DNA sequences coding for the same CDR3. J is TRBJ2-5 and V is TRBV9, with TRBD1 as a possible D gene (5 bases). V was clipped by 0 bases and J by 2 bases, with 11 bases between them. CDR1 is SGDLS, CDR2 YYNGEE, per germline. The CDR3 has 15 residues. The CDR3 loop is CASSVAVGPQETQYF. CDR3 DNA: TGTGCCAGCAGCGTAGCGGTGGGGCCGCAAGAGACCCAGTACTTC. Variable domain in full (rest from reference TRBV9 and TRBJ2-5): DSGVTQTPKHLITATGQRVTLRCSPRSGDLSVYWYQQSLDQGLQFLIQYYNGEERAKGNILERFSAQQFPDLHSELNLSSLELGDSALYFCASSVAVGPQETQYFGPGTRLLVL.

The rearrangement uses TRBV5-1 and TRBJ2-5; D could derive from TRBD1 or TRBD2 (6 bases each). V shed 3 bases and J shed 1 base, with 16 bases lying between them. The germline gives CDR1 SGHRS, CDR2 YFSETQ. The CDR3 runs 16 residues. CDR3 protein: CASSYPRGTFQETQYF. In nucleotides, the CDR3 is TGCGCCAGCAGCTACCCTCGGGGGACATTCCAAGAGACCCAGTACTTC.

CDR3 sequence reads: CASSLRELGGNTIYF. As DNA, the CDR3 is TGTGCCAGCAGTTTAAGGGAACTGGGGGGAAACACCATATATTTT. The rearrangement joins TRBV28 to TRBJ1-3, with D uncertain. Trimming shortened V by 2 bases and J by 4 bases, and 12 bases separated the two germline ends. This CDR3 has 15 residues. The germline V gene encodes CDR1 MDHEN and CDR2 SYDVKM. The complete variable domain, with remaining parts taken from reference TRBV28 and TRBJ1-3, reads DVKVTQSSRYLVKRTGEKVFLECVQDMDHENMFWYRQDPGLGLRLIYFSYDVKMKEKGDIPEGYSVSREKKERFSLILESASTNQTSMYLCASSLRELGGNTIYFGEGSWLTVV.

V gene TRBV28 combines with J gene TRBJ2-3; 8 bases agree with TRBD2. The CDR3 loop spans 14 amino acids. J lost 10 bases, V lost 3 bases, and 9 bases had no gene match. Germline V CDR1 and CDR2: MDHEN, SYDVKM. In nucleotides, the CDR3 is TGTGCCAGCAGTTTCCGTAGGACTAGCTCTCCGCAGTATTTT. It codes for CASSFRRTSSPQYF.

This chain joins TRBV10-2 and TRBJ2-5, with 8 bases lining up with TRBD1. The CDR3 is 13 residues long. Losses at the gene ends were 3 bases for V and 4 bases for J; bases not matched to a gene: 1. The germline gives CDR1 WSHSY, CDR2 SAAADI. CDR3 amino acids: CASSEQGGETQYF. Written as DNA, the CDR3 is TGCGCCAGCAGTGAACAGGGGGGAGAGACCCAGTACTTC.

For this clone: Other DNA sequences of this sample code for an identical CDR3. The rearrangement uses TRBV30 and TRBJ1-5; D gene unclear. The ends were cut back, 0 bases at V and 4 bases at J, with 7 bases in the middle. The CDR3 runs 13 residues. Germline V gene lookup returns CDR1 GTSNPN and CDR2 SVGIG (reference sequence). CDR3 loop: CAWSVNSNQPQHF. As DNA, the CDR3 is TGTGCCTGGAGTGTAAACAGTAATCAGCCCCAGCATTTT.

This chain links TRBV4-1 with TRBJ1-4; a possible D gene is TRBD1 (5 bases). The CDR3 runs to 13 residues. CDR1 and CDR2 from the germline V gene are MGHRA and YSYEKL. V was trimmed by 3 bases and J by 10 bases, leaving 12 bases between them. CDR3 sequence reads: CASSQVTGGKLFF. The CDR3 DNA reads TGCGCCAGCAGCCAGGTTACAGGAGGAAAACTGTTTTTT.

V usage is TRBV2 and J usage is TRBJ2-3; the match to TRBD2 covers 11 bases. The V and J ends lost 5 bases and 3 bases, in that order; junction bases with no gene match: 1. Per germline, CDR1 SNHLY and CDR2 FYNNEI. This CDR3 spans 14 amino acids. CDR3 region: CASSLAGGTDTQYF. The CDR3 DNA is TGTGCCAGCAGTCTAGCGGGGGGAACAGATACGCAGTATTTT.

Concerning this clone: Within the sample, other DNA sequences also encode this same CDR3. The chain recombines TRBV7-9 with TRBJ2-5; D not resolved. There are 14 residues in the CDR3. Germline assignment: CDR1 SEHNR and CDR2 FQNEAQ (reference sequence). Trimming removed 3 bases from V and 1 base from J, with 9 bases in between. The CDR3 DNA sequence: TGTGCCAGCAGCTTGACGGAAATCCAAGAGACCCAGTACTTC. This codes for CASSLTEIQETQYF.

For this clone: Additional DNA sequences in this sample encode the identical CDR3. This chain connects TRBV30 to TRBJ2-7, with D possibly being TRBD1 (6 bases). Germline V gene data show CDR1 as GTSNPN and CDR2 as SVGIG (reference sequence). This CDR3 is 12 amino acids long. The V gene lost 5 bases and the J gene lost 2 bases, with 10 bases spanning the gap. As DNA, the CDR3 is TGTGCCTGGTCCCGGGACACCTACGAGCAGTACTTC. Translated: CAWSRDTYEQYF.

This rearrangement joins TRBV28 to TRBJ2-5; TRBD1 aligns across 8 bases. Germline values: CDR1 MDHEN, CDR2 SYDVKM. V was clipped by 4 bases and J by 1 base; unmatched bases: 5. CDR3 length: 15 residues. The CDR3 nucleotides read TGTGCCAGCAGTTCTGGACAGGGACCCCAAGAGACCCAGTACTTC. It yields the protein CASSSGQGPQETQYF. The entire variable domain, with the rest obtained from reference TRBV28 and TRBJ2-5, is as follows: DVKVTQSSRYLVKRTGEKVFLECVQDMDHENMFWYRQDPGLGLRLIYFSYDVKMKEKGDIPEGYSVSREKKERFSLILESASTNQTSMYLCASSSGQGPQETQYFGPGTRLLVL.

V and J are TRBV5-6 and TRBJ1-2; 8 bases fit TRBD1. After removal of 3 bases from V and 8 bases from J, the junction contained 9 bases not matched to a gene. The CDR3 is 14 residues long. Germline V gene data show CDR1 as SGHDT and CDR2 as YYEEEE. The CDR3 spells CASSSPGQGSGYTF. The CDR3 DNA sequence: TGTGCCAGCAGCTCTCCCGGACAGGGTAGCGGCTACACCTTC. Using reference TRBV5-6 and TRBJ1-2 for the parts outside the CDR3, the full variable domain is DAGVTQSPTHLIKTRGQQVTLRCSPKSGHDTVSWYQQALGQGPQFIFQYYEEEERQRGNFPDRFSGHQFPNYSSELNVNALLLGDSALYLCASSSPGQGSGYTFGSGTRLTVV.